These 28 T cell receptor beta chains were all obtained from the same sample, sequenced in a study of Ad26.COV2.S vaccination and SARS-CoV-2 variants. Treatment noted: some 19 received Ad26.COV2.S at low or high dose, single or two shots; roughly five received placebo; per-sample allocation not given. Specimen acquisition occurred on day 63 following the initial vaccine or placebo injection. Sequencing used immunoSEQ multiplex PCR; TCRdb keeps in-frame clones, though not all of them. The sample carries about 400,000 clones, 80% to 90% recorded once. The source was peripheral blood, collected in a trial of Ad26.COV2.S vaccine versus placebo. The source of these receptors is a person aged 18 to 59 who received the Ad26.COV2.S COVID-19 vaccine or a placebo.

This clone is a singleton in its sample. The rearrangement links TRBV30 to TRBJ1-6; no clear D. The germline V gene encodes CDR1 GTSNPN and CDR2 SVGIG (reference sequence). This CDR3 comprises 14 residues. Trimming pared 2 bases from V and 1 base from J, leaving 6 bases between. CDR3 protein: CAWSSSSYNSPLHF. CDR3 nucleotides: TGTGCCTGGAGTTCGTCTTCCTATAATTCACCCCTCCACTTT.

V gene TRBV6-2 or TRBV6-3 combines with J gene TRBJ1-1, with TRBD1 matching over 8 bases. The ends lost 1 base at V and 4 bases at J; junction bases unmatched: 2. Germline V gives CDR1 MNHEY, CDR2 SVGEGT. The CDR3 consists of 14 residues. The CDR3 nucleotides read TGTGCCAGCAGTTACTTTACAGGGGGCACTGAAGCTTTCTTT. Its protein product is CASSYFTGGTEAFF.

This clone was found a few times. The chain combines TRBV20-1 with TRBJ1-1, with TRBD1 matching 7 bases. Germline V gene sequence: CDR1 DFQATT, CDR2 SNEGSKA (reference sequence). This CDR3 spans 14 amino acids. The ends lost 3 bases at V and 1 base at J; junction bases unmatched: 5. CDR3 coding DNA: TGCAGTGCTAGTGGACAGGCGAAGAACACTGAAGCTTTCTTT. This sequence encodes CSASGQAKNTEAFF.

This chain connects TRBV27 to TRBJ1-5; D is unresolved. The CDR3 spans 14 residues. Trimming cost V 6 bases and J 1 base, with 10 bases left between them. CDR1 is MNHEY, CDR2 SMNVEV, per germline (reference sequence). The DNA of the CDR3 is TGTGCCAGCAGCCCTTGGGTGAGCAATCAGCCCCAGCATTTT. This translates into CASSPWVSNQPQHF.

CDR3 DNA: TGTGCCAGTAGAGTCAGGGGGATCGAAAGGACTCAGCCCCAGCATTTT. Translated: CASRVRGIERTQPQHF. The chain joins TRBV19 to TRBJ1-5, with 7 bases aligning to TRBD1. V dropped 6 bases and J dropped 6; count of bases not matched to a gene: 14. The germline V gene encodes CDR1 LNHDA and CDR2 SQIVND (reference sequence). This CDR3 spans 16 amino acids. Full variable domain (outside the CDR3, taken from reference TRBV19 and TRBJ1-5): DGGITQSPKYLFRKEGQNVTLSCEQNLNHDAMYWYRQDPGQGLRLIYYSQIVNDFQKGDIAEGYSVSREKKESFPLTVTSAQKNPTAFYLCASRVRGIERTQPQHFGDGTRLSIL.

The chain links TRBV30 to TRBJ1-1; D is unclear. CDR1 GTSNPN and CDR2 SVGIG come from the germline V gene (reference sequence). The CDR3 is 11 amino acids. V lost 1 base and J lost 8, with 8 bases in between. The CDR3 sequence is CAWSAQVEAFF. For the CDR3, the DNA is TGTGCCTGGAGTGCCCAGGTAGAAGCTTTCTTT. The entire variable domain, with the rest obtained from reference TRBV30 and TRBJ1-1, is as follows: SQTIHQWPATLVQPVGSPLSLECTVEGTSNPNLYWYRQAAGRGLQLLFYSVGIGQISSEVPQNLSASRPQDRQFILSSKKLLLSDSGFYLCAWSAQVEAFFGQGTRLTVV.

The V call is TRBV19, the J call TRBJ1-5; D remains unclear. This CDR3 is 14 amino acids long. CDR1 and CDR2 (germline): LNHDA, SQIVND (reference sequence). Trimming took 3 bases from V and 3 from J, leaving 9 bases between them. CDR3 residues: CASSMRQYNQPQHF. Here the CDR3 DNA reads TGTGCCAGTAGTATGCGGCAGTACAATCAGCCCCAGCATTTT.

This clone was recorded at least ten times. The chain employs TRBV6-1 and TRBJ2-2, with 8 bases aligning to TRBD1. The V and J ends lost 1 base and 6 bases, in that order; junction bases with no gene match: 4. The germline V gene has CDR1 MNHNS and CDR2 SASEGT. The CDR3 loop spans 15 amino acids. In DNA, the CDR3 is TGTGCCAGCAGTGAAGAATCAGGGGGCCCCGGGGAGCTGTTTTTT. Its translation: CASSEESGGPGELFF.

V is TRBV9 and J is TRBJ2-3; no definite D call. V was pared by 0 bases and J by 10 bases, with 12 bases between. This CDR3 has 13 amino acids. The germline CDR1 and CDR2 sequences are SGDLS and YYNGEE. The CDR3 reads CASSVVAMGSQYF. The CDR3 DNA reads as TGTGCCAGCAGCGTAGTGGCGATGGGATCGCAGTATTTT. The full variable domain, completed using reference TRBV9 and TRBJ2-3, is DSGVTQTPKHLITATGQRVTLRCSPRSGDLSVYWYQQSLDQGLQFLIQYYNGEERAKGNILERFSAQQFPDLHSELNLSSLELGDSALYFCASSVVAMGSQYFGPGTRLTVL.

V gene TRBV18 combines with J gene TRBJ2-3; tentatively, D is TRBD1 (6 bases). The V and J ends lost 3 bases and 9 bases respectively, with 16 bases between them. Germline V gene sequence: CDR1 KGHSH, CDR2 LQKENI. This CDR3 comprises 14 residues. The CDR3 DNA reads as TGTGCCAGCTCACCCACTCAGGGGCGCGGCACGCAGTATTTT. It translates to CASSPTQGRGTQYF. The variable domain in full, with the rest retrieved from reference TRBV18 and TRBJ2-3, is NAGVMQNPRHLVRRRGQEARLRCSPMKGHSHVYWYRQLPEEGLKFMVYLQKENIIDESGMPKERFSAEFPKEGPSILRIQQVVRGDSAAYFCASSPTQGRGTQYFGPGTRLTVL.

The chain links TRBV30 to TRBJ2-5; 13 bases match TRBD2. Germline CDR1 GTSNPN, CDR2 SVGIG (reference sequence). This CDR3 spans 14 amino acids. V lost 6 bases, J lost 1 base, and 2 bases stayed unmatched. CDR3 sequence reads: CACRLAGGQETQYF. CDR3 coding DNA: TGTGCCTGCCGACTAGCGGGGGGCCAAGAGACCCAGTACTTC.

The chain recombines TRBV11-2 with TRBJ2-3, with unresolved D. With 2 bases removed from V and 4 bases from J, the gap between germline ends came to 7 bases. The germline gives CDR1 SGHAT, CDR2 FQNNGV. The CDR3 loop spans 13 amino acids. CDR3 in DNA: TGTGCCAGCAGCTTACAGCACTCAGATACGCAGTATTTT. It encodes CASSLQHSDTQYF.

The chain combines TRBV10-3 with TRBJ2-6; D not resolved. V was trimmed by 2 bases and J by 0 bases, leaving 14 bases between them. CDR1 and CDR2 (germline): ENHRY, SYGVKD. The CDR3 sequence is 18 residues long. The CDR3 loop reads CAISEDFLLRSGANVLTF. In nucleotides, the CDR3 is TGTGCCATCAGTGAGGACTTCCTACTACGCTCTGGGGCCAACGTCCTGACTTTC.

The genes are TRBV7-9 and TRBJ1-3; D is possibly TRBD1 (6 bases). Trimming took 5 bases from V and 0 from J, leaving 14 bases between them. The germline V gene encodes CDR1 SEHNR and CDR2 FQNEAQ (reference sequence). The CDR3 has 16 amino acids. The CDR3 is CASSHRQVSSGNTIYF. CDR3 nucleotides: TGTGCCAGCAGCCATCGACAGGTTAGCTCTGGAAACACCATATATTTT.

The chain uses TRBV5-1 and TRBJ1-1, with no clear D. CDR1 and CDR2 from the germline V gene are SGHRS and YFSETQ. Deletions cut 1 base from V and 1 base from J, with 5 bases between. The CDR3 runs to 13 residues. As DNA, the CDR3 is TGCGCCAGCAGCTTGATAGAGAACACTGAAGCTTTCTTT. It specifies CASSLIENTEAFF.

The V call is TRBV2, the J call TRBJ2-7; D is unclear. The germline CDR1 and CDR2 sequences are SNHLY and FYNNEI. Trimming removed 9 bases from V and 3 bases from J, with 6 bases in between. The CDR3 has 10 amino acids. This chain's CDR3 is CASILYEQYF. The CDR3 bases are TGTGCCAGTATACTCTACGAGCAGTACTTC.

This clone appeared a single time. This sequence joins TRBV5-5 and TRBJ2-1; D may match TRBD1 or TRBD2 (7 bases each). V dropped 1 base and J dropped 5 bases, with 13 bases sitting between them. CDR3 length: 15 residues. Germline CDR1 reads SGHKS; CDR2 reads YYEKEE (reference sequence). The CDR3 region has the DNA TGTGCCAGCAGCTTGCAGGGGGGGAACCACAATGAGCAGTTCTTC. Its protein product is CASSLQGGNHNEQFF.

V usage is TRBV4-1 and J usage is TRBJ2-2, with D perhaps matching TRBD1 (5 bases). The CDR3 consists of 16 residues. Germline V gene sequence: CDR1 MGHRA, CDR2 YSYEKL. The V gene lost 4 bases and the J gene lost 6 bases, with 18 bases spanning the gap. The DNA of the CDR3 is TGCGCCAGCAGCCTGGCCGGGCAGGGTAAGGCCGGGGAGCTGTTTTTT. It yields the protein CASSLAGQGKAGELFF.

The CDR3 here is CASSLGKGQNTGELFF. CDR3 nucleotide sequence: TGCGCCAGCAGCTTGGGTAAGGGACAGAACACCGGGGAGCTGTTTTTT. The chain links TRBV5-1 to TRBJ2-2, with D perhaps matching TRBD1 (6 bases). The ends were cut back, 0 bases at V and 1 base at J, with 10 bases in the middle. The CDR3 is 16 amino acids. Germline V gives CDR1 SGHRS, CDR2 YFSETQ.

The chain combines TRBV7-2 with TRBJ2-5, with TRBD2 identical over 8 bases. This CDR3 comprises 15 residues. Germline V lookup: CDR1 SGHTA, CDR2 FQGNSA. V lost 6 bases, J lost 2 bases, and 8 bases stayed unmatched. The CDR3 DNA follows: TGTGCCAGCAGAATTCGGGGGGGCACTCAAGAGACCCAGTACTTC. Translated, it gives CASRIRGGTQETQYF.

The gene calls are TRBV6-5 and TRBJ1-1; possible D gene TRBD1, 5 bases. Between the trimmed V and J ends, which lost 8 bases and 0 bases, there was a span of 16 bases. CDR3 length equals 15 residues. Germline V lookup: CDR1 MNHEY, CDR2 SVGAGI. CDR3 nucleotide sequence: TGTGCCAGCGAACCCGACAGTAACATGAACACTGAAGCTTTCTTT. Its protein product is CASEPDSNMNTEAFF.

The chain carries TRBV1 and TRBJ1-5; TRBD1, the table's D call, lacks a check against the DNA. TRBV1 is a documented pseudogene. The CDR3 runs 16 residues. This CDR3 reads CTSSQPDRVCNQPQHF. For the CDR3, the DNA is TGCACCAGCAGCCAACCGGACAGGGTTTGCAATCAGCCCCAGCATTTT.

Only one count was recorded for this clone. The chain couples TRBV6-5 to TRBJ1-2, with D possibly being TRBD1 (5 bases). Germline CDR1 reads MNHEY; CDR2 reads SVGAGI. Deletions cut 0 bases from V and 3 bases from J, with 14 bases between. The CDR3 has 16 amino acids. Here the CDR3 reads CASSYSGARVHYGYTF. The CDR3 bases are TGTGCCAGCAGTTACTCGGGTGCCAGGGTCCACTATGGCTACACCTTC.

The rearrangement joins TRBV4-1 to TRBJ2-7; 10 nucleotides match TRBD2. CDR1 and CDR2 from the germline V gene are MGHRA and YSYEKL. The CDR3 has 17 residues. J was trimmed by 1 base and V by 4 bases; bases with no gene match: 10. The CDR3 DNA reads as TGCGCCAGCAGCCCCTCGGGCCTAGCGGGGGAGTCCTACGAGCAGTACTTC. Amino acids: CASSPSGLAGESYEQYF.

This clone was seen a handful of times. V and J are TRBV11-2 and TRBJ2-5; D gene unclear. V gave up 5 bases and J gave up 1 base, with 8 bases separating them. Germline CDR1 is SGHAT and CDR2 is FQNNGV. CDR3 size: 13 residues. The CDR3 sequence is CASSRGSQETQYF. For the CDR3, the DNA is TGTGCCAGCAGCCGCGGCTCCCAAGAGACCCAGTACTTC.

The J gene is TRBJ2-1, the V gene TRBV24-1; 11 nucleotides agree with TRBD1. Germline assignment: CDR1 KGHDR and CDR2 SFDVKD. The CDR3 is made up of 14 amino acids. Trimming took 8 bases from V and 8 from J; bases not matched to a gene: 7. The CDR3: CATKPGQGVDEQFF. Written as DNA, the CDR3 is TGTGCCACCAAGCCGGGACAGGGGGTGGATGAGCAGTTCTTC.

The V and J genes are TRBV3-1 (or the pseudogene TRBV3-2) and TRBJ1-5; D is unclear. From germline, CDR1 is LGHDT and CDR2 YNNKEL (reference sequence). V was clipped by 0 bases and J by 3 bases, with 3 bases between them. This CDR3 contains 13 residues. CDR3 protein: CASSQDPNQPQHF. CDR3 DNA: TGTGCCAGCAGCCAAGACCCCAATCAGCCCCAGCATTTT.

This clone appeared a few times. The gene calls are TRBV12-5 and TRBJ1-1; D ambiguous. V was cut by 1 base and J by 0 bases, with 9 bases left in between. The CDR3 has 15 amino acids. CDR1 is LGHNT, CDR2 FRNRAP, per germline. The DNA of the CDR3 is TGTGCTAGTGGTTTGGATCAAGAATTGAACACTGAAGCTTTCTTT. Its translation: CASGLDQELNTEAFF.